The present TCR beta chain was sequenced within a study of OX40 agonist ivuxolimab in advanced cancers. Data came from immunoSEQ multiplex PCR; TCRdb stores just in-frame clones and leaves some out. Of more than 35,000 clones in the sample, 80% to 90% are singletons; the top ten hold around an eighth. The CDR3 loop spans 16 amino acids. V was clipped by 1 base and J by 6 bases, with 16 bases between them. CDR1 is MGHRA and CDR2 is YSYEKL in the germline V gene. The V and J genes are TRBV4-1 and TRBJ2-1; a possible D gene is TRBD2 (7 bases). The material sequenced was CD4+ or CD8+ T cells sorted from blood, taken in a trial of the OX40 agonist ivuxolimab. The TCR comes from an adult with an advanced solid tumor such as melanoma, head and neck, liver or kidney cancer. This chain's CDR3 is CASSQGRGGRGNEQFF. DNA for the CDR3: TGCGCCAGCAGCCAAGGGAGGGGGGGCCGAGGCAATGAGCAGTTCTTC.